This T cell receptor beta chain came from a study of cytomegalovirus exposure and HLA in healthy donors. Study-level information: In an early release, HLA-typed donors contributed tens of millions of unique TCR sequences.

Healthy bone marrow donors made up the cohort. Whole-study findings and limits: Prior analysis indicated that the majority of TCR beta V segments exhibited productivity approximately 90% or approximately 30% of the time. Through in vitro validation, a few CMV-associated chains were shown to be specific for CMV antigens.

Use of 60 Vbeta and 13 Jbeta primers characterized the PCR. Some clones are missing from TCRdb's copy, which holds only in-frame ones; the method was immunoSEQ multiplex PCR. This table holds tens of thousands of clones, about four fifths found once. Concerning this clone: Antigen unknown.

The ends were cut back, 1 base at V and 4 bases at J, with 5 bases in the middle. Germline lookup yields CDR1 SGHRS and CDR2 YFSETQ. The CDR3 has 13 amino acids. The receptor's source is a woman aged 25 to 45 in good health and CMV-seronegative. This sequence joins TRBV5-1 and TRBJ1-4; no clear D gene. The sequenced sample consisted of PBMCs. The CDR3 DNA reads as TGCGCCAGCAGCTTGCACGGTAATGAAAAACTGTTTTTT. It yields the protein CASSLHGNEKLFF.